Listed here is a single T cell receptor (beta chain). This clone has just one count. Its target antigen remains unknown. Per-nucleotide qualities are absent, and no much larger clonotype sits a single base away. The CDR3 has 15 amino acids, counting the end cysteine and phenylalanine. CDR3 DNA only is kept here, 45 bases in frame from base 1. Looking up the germline V gene yields CDR1 SGHRS and CDR2 YFSETQ. The junction carries 12 bases between V and J, which are trimmed by 4 bases and 1 base respectively. TCRbeta CDR3 regions were amplified from genomic DNA using the immunoSEQ Assay, a bias-controlled multiplex PCR. Turning to the authors' computational methods: The number of nucleated cells in each sample was estimated by amplification of reference gene primers within the assay. To quantify the absolute abundance of each unique TCRbeta CDR3 rearrangement, sequence reads were collapsed and filtered. For each sample, productive Simpson clonality was calculated by taking the square root of Simpson's diversity index across productive rearrangements. TCRdb provides this immuneACCESS table in a form limited to in-frame rearrangements. Some clones are lacking; in checked studies, under half of them reflect an unresolved V gene, and why the rest are absent is not known. That table gives V, J and clone size, and the DNA gave D and trimming. Counted in this sample were more than 65,000 clones; around 84% of them appeared once. The biggest ten clones account for approximately 10% of the sample.

The data stem from a study of blood T cell repertoires in COVID-19 (dated by TCRdb to the early 2020s). About the investigation overall: Samples from collaborators originated in the United States, Italy and Spain and spanned both the acute and convalescent phases of COVID-19. The material from the prospective study consisted of cDNA or gDNA derived from T cells, B-cell-depleted T cells, or PBMCs. The dataset comprised deeply sampled blood TCRbeta repertoires from subjects exposed to, actively infected with, or recovered from COVID-19. The repertoires were made available in a free public database intended to serve as a resource for research on the immune response to SARS-CoV-2. The samples were drawn from the first 160 participants of the ongoing ImmuneRACE study and from over a thousand subjects provided by 6 global collaborators. A de-identified subject ID, COVID-19 status, age in years and sex were almost always included in the sample metadata. Where available, HLA class I and class II types were obtained from metadata supplied by the sample provider rather than from assay-based typing.

Whole blood was collected in K2EDTA tubes by collaborating institutions according to the institutions' own protocols. Collaborator samples were shipped for TCRbeta analysis as frozen whole blood, isolated PBMCs, or DNA extracted from either sample type. Here is what the overall study found, with its caveats: Clinical and demographic metadata were provided uncurated, with the amount varying by source and participant.

The receptor chain draws on TRBV5-1 and TRBJ2-1; the best D guess is TRBD1, with 6 bases matching. Sequenced input: peripheral blood. The clonotype originates from a human donor in a cohort sampled during active COVID-19. The CDR3 protein is CASSPRGGSYNEQFF. In nucleotides, the sequence is TGCGCCAGCAGCCCACGAGGGGGATCCTACAATGAGCAGTTCTTC.